The 20 T cell receptor beta chains below all came from one sample that was sequenced in a study of cytomegalovirus exposure and HLA in healthy donors. The PCR made use of 60 Vbeta and 13 Jbeta primers. Assay used: immunoSEQ multiplex PCR; TCRdb lists only in-frame clones, some missing. The sample table sets out some 140,000 clones. The sequencing input was PBMCs. The receptors derive from a woman aged 40 to 50 in good health and CMV-seronegative.

The chain has TRBV5-1 and TRBJ2-1; D uncertain. Germline loops: CDR1 SGHRS, CDR2 YFSETQ. V lost 4 bases and J 0 bases, leaving 11 bases between the germline ends. The CDR3 extends over 15 amino acids. The chain's CDR3 is CASSIQTSSYNEQFF. As DNA, the CDR3 is TGCGCCAGCAGCATACAAACAAGCTCCTACAATGAGCAGTTCTTC.

The chain combines TRBV5-6 with TRBJ1-6; 12 bases agree with TRBD1. CDR1 SGHDT and CDR2 YYEEEE come from the germline V gene. This CDR3 region has 17 residues. Trimming removed 4 bases from V and 6 bases from J; junction bases left unmatched: 8. DNA for the CDR3: TGTGCCAGCAGCGCCGGGGACAGGGGGCCGCTTAATTCACCCCTCCACTTT. Translating it yields CASSAGDRGPLNSPLHF.

The rearrangement links TRBV27 to TRBJ2-6, with TRBD2 matching over 8 bases. The V and J ends lost 5 bases and 2 bases, in that order; junction bases with no gene match: 2. CDR1 and CDR2 from the germline V gene are MNHEY and SMNVEV (reference sequence). The CDR3 runs 15 residues. CDR3 DNA sequence: TGTGCCAGCAGTACAGCGGGGGCTGGGGCCAACGTCCTGACTTTC. It specifies CASSTAGAGANVLTF.

The chain combines TRBV28 with TRBJ1-2, with TRBD1 identical over 9 bases. V lost 4 bases to trimming and J lost 4 bases; unmatched junction nucleotides: 10. CDR3 length: 16 amino acids. The V gene's germline CDR1 is MDHEN and CDR2 SYDVKM. The CDR3 protein is CASSSGQGTPSYGYTF. DNA for the CDR3: TGTGCCAGCAGTTCAGGACAGGGGACCCCGTCCTATGGCTACACCTTC.

The chain has TRBV6-5 and TRBJ1-5; 7 bases are shared with TRBD1. From germline, CDR1 is MNHEY and CDR2 SVGAGI. CDR3 size: 13 residues. V was pared by 6 bases and J by 2 bases, with 1 base of the junction left unmatched. CDR3 sequence: CASRGQRNQPQHF. In DNA form, the CDR3 reads TGTGCCAGCAGGGGACAGCGCAATCAGCCCCAGCATTTT.

The genes are TRBV6-5 and TRBJ2-5; 11 bases align to TRBD1. The CDR3 contains 16 residues. Germline V gene sequence: CDR1 MNHEY, CDR2 SVGAGI. V was pared by 2 bases and J by 3 bases, with 5 bases of the junction left unmatched. The CDR3 reads CASSYGTGGKEETQYF. CDR3 nucleotides: TGTGCCAGCAGTTACGGGACAGGGGGTAAGGAAGAGACCCAGTACTTC.

Notes on this clone: The junction does not match germline at one end; this may be a read error. The chain has TRBV9 and TRBJ1-1; D not resolved. There are 16 residues in the CDR3. CDR1 SGDLS and CDR2 YYNGEE come from the germline V gene. CDR3 residues: CASSELVDAGNTEVFF. The DNA of the CDR3 is TGTGCCAGCAGCGAGCTTGTGGACGCGGGGAACACTGAAGTTTTCTTT.

The chain uses TRBV18 and TRBJ1-2; D perhaps matches TRBD1 (6 bases). The length of the CDR3 is 13 residues. V was cut by 4 bases and J by 8 bases, with 14 bases left in between. Germline lookup yields CDR1 KGHSH and CDR2 LQKENI. The DNA of the CDR3 is TGTGCCAGCTCACTGCGGGGGGCGTTCGGCTACACCTTC. Translated, it gives CASSLRGAFGYTF.

The chain uses TRBV7-9 and TRBJ1-1; 7 nucleotides agree with TRBD1. There are 14 residues in the CDR3. Unmatched junction bases numbered 10, after V lost 5 bases and J lost 7 bases. Germline assignment: CDR1 SEHNR and CDR2 FQNEAQ (reference sequence). CDR3 DNA sequence: TGTGCCAGCAGCCGACAGGGAGAGGGCTATGAAGCTTTCTTT. Its translation: CASSRQGEGYEAFF.

The chain combines TRBV27 with TRBJ2-3; 8 nucleotides line up with TRBD2. CDR1 MNHEY and CDR2 SMNVEV come from the germline V gene (reference sequence). The CDR3 totals 13 residues. Germline trimming cut 6 bases from V and 1 base from J; bases unmatched to any gene: 0. The CDR3 loop is CASRTSGTDTQYF. In DNA, the CDR3 is TGTGCCAGCAGGACTAGCGGCACAGATACGCAGTATTTT.

The rearrangement links TRBV7-6 to TRBJ1-1, with D perhaps TRBD1 (6 bases). The germline V gene encodes CDR1 SGHVS and CDR2 FNYEAQ. The CDR3 is 15 amino acids. The ends were cut back, 1 base at V and 5 bases at J, with 14 bases in the middle. DNA of the CDR3: TGTGCCAGCAGCTTAGGGGCAGGGGCGAGGACTGAAGCTTTCTTT. Residues: CASSLGAGARTEAFF.

This chain links TRBV4-1 with TRBJ2-5; D possibly corresponds to TRBD1 (7 bases). With 4 bases removed from V and 4 bases from J, the gap between germline ends came to 19 bases. CDR1 MGHRA and CDR2 YSYEKL come from the germline V gene. This CDR3 region has 16 residues. The CDR3 sequence is CASSLQAGGGGETQYF. DNA of the CDR3: TGCGCCAGCAGCCTACAAGCCGGAGGGGGCGGAGAGACCCAGTACTTC.

V gene TRBV27 combines with J gene TRBJ2-1; TRBD1 agrees at 9 bases. V shed 4 bases and J 7 bases; nucleotides not matched to a gene: 11. The CDR3 runs 16 residues. CDR1 and CDR2 from the germline V gene are MNHEY and SMNVEV (reference sequence). The CDR3 DNA reads as TGTGCCAGCAGTTGGGCCCTGACAGGGGGTAGTAATGAGCAGTTCTTC. Its protein product is CASSWALTGGSNEQFF.

In DNA, the CDR3 is TGCGCCAGCAGTGGCAGGGAGGTCGGGGAGCTGTTTTTT. Its translation is CASSGREVGELFF. The chain carries TRBV10-2 and TRBJ2-2, with D tentatively TRBD2 (6 bases). CDR3 length: 13 amino acids. V lost 4 bases, J lost 7 bases, and 10 bases lay in between. CDR1 is WSHSY and CDR2 is SAAADI in the germline V gene.

The chain uses TRBV28 and TRBJ1-1; D is unresolved. The germline V gene encodes CDR1 MDHEN and CDR2 SYDVKM. V dropped 1 base and J dropped 0 bases, with 6 bases sitting between them. The CDR3 extends over 14 amino acids. The CDR3 bases are TGTGCCAGCAGTTTATCACAGATGAACACTGAAGCTTTCTTT. It encodes CASSLSQMNTEAFF. Together with reference TRBV28 and TRBJ1-1, the CDR3 gives the full variable domain: DVKVTQSSRYLVKRTGEKVFLECVQDMDHENMFWYRQDPGLGLRLIYFSYDVKMKEKGDIPEGYSVSREKKERFSLILESASTNQTSMYLCASSLSQMNTEAFFGQGTRLTVV.

V is TRBV5-8 and J is TRBJ2-3, with D tentatively TRBD2 (5 bases). Between the trimmed V and J ends, which lost 4 bases and 3 bases, there was a span of 15 bases. The CDR3 runs 15 residues. The germline gives CDR1 SGHTS, CDR2 YDEGEE. Written as DNA, the CDR3 is TGTGCCAGCAGCCCGCTCGGGGTTGGGACAGATACGCAGTATTTT. It yields the protein CASSPLGVGTDTQYF.

Remarks on this clone: This sample includes further DNA sequences coding for the same CDR3. The rearrangement links TRBV6-6 to TRBJ1-2; D gene uncertain. Germline CDR1 reads MNHNY; CDR2 reads SVGAGI (reference sequence). The CDR3 consists of 11 residues. V was cut by 5 bases and J by 3 bases, with 4 bases left in between. The DNA of the CDR3 is TGTGCCAGCAGTCCGGACTATGGCTACACCTTC. It yields the protein CASSPDYGYTF.

The chain uses TRBV4-3 and TRBJ1-2; TRBD1 agrees at 8 bases. Germline V gene sequence: CDR1 LGHNA, CDR2 YSLEER. This CDR3 is built from 17 residues. Germline trimming cut 0 bases from V and 4 bases from J; bases unmatched to any gene: 10. The DNA for the CDR3 is TGCGCCAGCAGCCAAGATCCCCAGGGGGCGCGGGCCTATGGCTACACCTTC. Residues: CASSQDPQGARAYGYTF.

The rearrangement joins TRBV27 to TRBJ1-2; 8 bases are a match to TRBD1. V was clipped by 1 base and J by 8 bases; unmatched bases: 12. CDR1 MNHEY and CDR2 SMNVEV come from the germline V gene (reference sequence). The CDR3 spans 16 residues. CDR3 in amino acids: CASSLLGTGTYGGYTF. The CDR3 DNA follows: TGTGCCAGCAGTTTATTAGGGACAGGAACCTATGGGGGCTACACCTTC.

The chain couples TRBV28 to TRBJ2-4; maybe TRBD1 (6 bases). This CDR3 comprises 15 residues. Germline-derived CDR1 and CDR2 are MDHEN and SYDVKM. The V end lost 10 bases, the J end lost 0 bases, and 16 bases lay between the germline ends. The DNA for the CDR3 is TGTGCCACGCAGAGGGGGATACTAGCCAAAAACATTCAGTACTTC. Its protein product is CATQRGILAKNIQYF.